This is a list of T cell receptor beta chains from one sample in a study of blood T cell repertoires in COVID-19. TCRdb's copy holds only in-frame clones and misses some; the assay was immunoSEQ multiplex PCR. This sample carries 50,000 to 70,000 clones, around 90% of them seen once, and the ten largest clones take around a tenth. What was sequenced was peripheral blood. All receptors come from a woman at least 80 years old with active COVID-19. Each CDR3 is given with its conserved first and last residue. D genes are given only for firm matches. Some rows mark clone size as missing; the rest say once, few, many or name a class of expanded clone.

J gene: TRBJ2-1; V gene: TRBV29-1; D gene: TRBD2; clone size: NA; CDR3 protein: CSVRASGRFPHEQFF; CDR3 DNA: TGCAGCGTTCGGGCTAGCGGGAGGTTCCCCCATGAGCAGTTCTTC
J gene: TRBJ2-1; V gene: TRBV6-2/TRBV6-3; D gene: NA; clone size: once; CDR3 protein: CASSYSDSLNEQFF; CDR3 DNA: TGTGCCAGCAGTTACTCGGATAGCCTCAATGAGCAGTTCTTC
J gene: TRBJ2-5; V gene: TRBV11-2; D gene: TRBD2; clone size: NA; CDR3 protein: CASSSLAAETQYF; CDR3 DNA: TGTGCCAGCAGCTCACTAGCGGCCGAGACCCAGTACTTC
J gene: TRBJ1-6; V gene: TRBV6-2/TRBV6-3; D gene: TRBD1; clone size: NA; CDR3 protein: CASSPIFDRATNSPLHF; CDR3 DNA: TGTGCCAGCAGCCCTATCTTTGACAGGGCGACGAATTCACCCCTCCACTTT
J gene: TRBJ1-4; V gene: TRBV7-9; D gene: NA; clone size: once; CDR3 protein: CASSRDSANEKLFF; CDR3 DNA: TGTGCCAGCAGCCGGGACTCTGCTAATGAAAAACTGTTTTTT
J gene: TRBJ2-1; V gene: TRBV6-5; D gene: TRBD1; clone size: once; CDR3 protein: CASSYSSGDRVDEQFF; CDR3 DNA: TGTGCCAGCAGTTACTCTTCGGGGGACAGGGTCGATGAGCAGTTCTTC
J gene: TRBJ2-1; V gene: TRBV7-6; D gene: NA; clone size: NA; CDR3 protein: CASSVQSGISYNEQFF; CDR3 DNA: TGTGCCAGCAGCGTCCAAAGCGGTATCTCCTACAATGAGCAGTTCTTC
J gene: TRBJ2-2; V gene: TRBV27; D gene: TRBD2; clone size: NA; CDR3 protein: CASSSGRVTNTGELFF; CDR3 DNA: TGTGCCAGCAGTTCTGGGAGGGTCACGAACACCGGGGAGCTGTTTTTT
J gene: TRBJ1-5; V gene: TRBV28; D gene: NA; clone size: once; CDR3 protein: CASRGGGSQPQHF; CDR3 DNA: TGTGCCAGCAGGGGGGGTGGTTCCCAGCCCCAGCATTTT
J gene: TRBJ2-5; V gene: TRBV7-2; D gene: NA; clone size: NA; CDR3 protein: CASSLGGAQETQYF; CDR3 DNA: TGTGCCAGCAGCTTAGGCGGGGCCCAAGAGACCCAGTACTTC
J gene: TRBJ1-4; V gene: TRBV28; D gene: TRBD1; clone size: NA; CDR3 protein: CASNQQGALDEKLFF; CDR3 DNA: TGTGCCAGCAACCAACAGGGGGCACTTGATGAAAAACTGTTTTTT
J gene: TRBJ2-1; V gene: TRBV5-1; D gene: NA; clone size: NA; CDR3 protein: CASSREADNEQFF; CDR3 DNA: TGCGCCAGCAGCAGGGAGGCAGACAATGAGCAGTTCTTC
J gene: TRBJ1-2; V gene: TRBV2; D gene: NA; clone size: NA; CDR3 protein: CASIGRPNYGYTF; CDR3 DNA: TGTGCCAGCATCGGGAGACCGAACTATGGCTACACCTTC
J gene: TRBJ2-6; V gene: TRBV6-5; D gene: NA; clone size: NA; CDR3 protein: CASRRGGGANVLTF; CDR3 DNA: TGTGCCAGCAGAAGGGGGGGTGGGGCCAACGTCCTGACTTTC
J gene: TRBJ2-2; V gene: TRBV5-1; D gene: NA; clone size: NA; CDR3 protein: CASSLRTDKTGELFF; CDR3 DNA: TGCGCCAGCAGCTTAAGGACAGACAAAACCGGGGAGCTGTTTTTT
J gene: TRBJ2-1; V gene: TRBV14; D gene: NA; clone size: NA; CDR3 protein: CASSTSLLSVREQFF; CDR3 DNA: TGTGCCAGCAGTACAAGCTTGCTTTCCGTGAGGGAGCAGTTCTTC
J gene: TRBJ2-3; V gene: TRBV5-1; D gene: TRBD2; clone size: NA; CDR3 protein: CASSLASGSGTDTQYF; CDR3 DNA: TGCGCCAGCAGCTTGGCTAGCGGGAGCGGGACAGATACGCAGTATTTT
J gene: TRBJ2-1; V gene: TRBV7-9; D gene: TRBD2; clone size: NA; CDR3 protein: CASSLGGGEYNEQFF; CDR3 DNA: TGTGCCAGCAGCTTAGGCGGGGGAGAGTACAATGAGCAGTTCTTC
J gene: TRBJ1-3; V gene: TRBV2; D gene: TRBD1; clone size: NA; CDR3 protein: CASSVGTDDTIYF; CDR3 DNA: TGTGCCAGCTCCGTTGGGACAGATGACACCATATATTTT
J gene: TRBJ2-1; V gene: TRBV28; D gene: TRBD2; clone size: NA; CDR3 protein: CASSLAGAFNEQFF; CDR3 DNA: TGTGCCAGCTCACTAGCGGGAGCGTTCAATGAGCAGTTCTTC
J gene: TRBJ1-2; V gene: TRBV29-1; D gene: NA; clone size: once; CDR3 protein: CSSLGQAYGYTF; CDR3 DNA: TGCAGCTCATTGGGGCAGGCCTATGGCTACACCTTC
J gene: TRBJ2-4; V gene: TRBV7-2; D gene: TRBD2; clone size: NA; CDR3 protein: CASSLNRGGLAGNIQYF; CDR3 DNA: TGTGCCAGCAGCTTAAACCGGGGGGGACTAGCTGGTAACATTCAGTACTTC
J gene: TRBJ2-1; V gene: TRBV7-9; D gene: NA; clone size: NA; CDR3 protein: CASSLAYRDDEQFF; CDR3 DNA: TGTGCCAGCAGCTTAGCCTACAGGGACGATGAGCAGTTCTTC
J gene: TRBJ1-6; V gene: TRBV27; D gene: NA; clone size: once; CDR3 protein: CASSHQNSPLHF; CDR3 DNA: TGTGCCAGCAGTCATCAAAATTCACCCCTCCACTTT
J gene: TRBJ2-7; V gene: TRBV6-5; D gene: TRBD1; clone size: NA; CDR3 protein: CASSRLQGARNEQYF; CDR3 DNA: TGTGCCAGCAGTCGTCTACAGGGGGCCCGGAACGAGCAGTACTTC
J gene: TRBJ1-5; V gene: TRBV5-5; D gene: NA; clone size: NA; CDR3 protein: CASSSAGDGPQHF; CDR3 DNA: TGTGCCAGCAGCTCCGCAGGGGACGGGCCCCAGCATTTT
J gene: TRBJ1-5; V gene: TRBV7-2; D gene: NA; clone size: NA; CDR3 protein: CASSLRGNQPQHF; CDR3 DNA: TGTGCCAGCAGCTTACGCGGCAATCAGCCCCAGCATTTT
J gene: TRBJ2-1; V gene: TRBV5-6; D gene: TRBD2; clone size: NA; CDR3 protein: CASSFVSGDLSYNEQFF; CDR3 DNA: TGTGCCAGCAGCTTTGTTAGCGGGGACCTCTCCTACAATGAGCAGTTCTTC
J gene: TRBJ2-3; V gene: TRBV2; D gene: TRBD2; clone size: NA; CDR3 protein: CASSVASGSGPDTQYF; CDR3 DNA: TGTGCCAGCAGTGTCGCTAGCGGGAGTGGGCCAGATACGCAGTATTTT
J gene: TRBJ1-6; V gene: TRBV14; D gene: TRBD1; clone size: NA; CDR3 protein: CASSRSLTGGDSPLHF; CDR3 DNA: TGTGCCAGCAGCCGGTCTTTGACAGGGGGCGATTCACCCCTCCACTTT
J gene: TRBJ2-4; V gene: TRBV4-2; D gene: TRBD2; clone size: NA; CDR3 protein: CASSQDILAGEVKNIQYF; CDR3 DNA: TGTGCCAGCAGCCAAGATATACTAGCGGGAGAAGTCAAAAACATTCAGTACTTC